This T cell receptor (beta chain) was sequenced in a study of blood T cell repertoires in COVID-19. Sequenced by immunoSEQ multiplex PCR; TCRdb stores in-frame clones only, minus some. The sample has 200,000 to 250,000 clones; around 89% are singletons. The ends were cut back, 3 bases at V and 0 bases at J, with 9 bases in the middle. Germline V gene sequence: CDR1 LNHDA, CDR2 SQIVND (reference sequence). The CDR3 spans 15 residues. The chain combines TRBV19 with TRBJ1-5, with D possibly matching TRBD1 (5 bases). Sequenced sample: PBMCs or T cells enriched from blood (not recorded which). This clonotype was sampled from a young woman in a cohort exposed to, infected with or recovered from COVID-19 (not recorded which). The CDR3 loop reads CASSMGRDSNQPQHF. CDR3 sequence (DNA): TGTGCCAGTAGTATGGGCAGGGATAGCAATCAGCCCCAGCATTTT.